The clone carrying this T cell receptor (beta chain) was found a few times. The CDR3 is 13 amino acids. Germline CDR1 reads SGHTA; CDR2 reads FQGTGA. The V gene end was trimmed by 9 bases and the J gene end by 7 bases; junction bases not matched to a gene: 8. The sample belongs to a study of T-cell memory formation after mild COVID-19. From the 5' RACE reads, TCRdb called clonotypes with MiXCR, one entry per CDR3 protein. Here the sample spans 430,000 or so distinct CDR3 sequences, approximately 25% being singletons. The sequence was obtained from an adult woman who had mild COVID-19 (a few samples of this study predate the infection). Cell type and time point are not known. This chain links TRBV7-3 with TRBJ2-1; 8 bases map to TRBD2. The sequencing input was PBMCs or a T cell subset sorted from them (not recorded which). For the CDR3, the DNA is TGTGCCAGTGCCGGGACTAGGGGGAATGAGCAGTTCTTC. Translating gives CASAGTRGNEQFF. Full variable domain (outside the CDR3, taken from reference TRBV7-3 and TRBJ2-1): GAGVSQTPSNKVTEKGKYVELRCDPISGHTALYWYRQSLGQGPEFLIYFQGTGAADDSGLPNDRFFAVRPEGSVSTLKIQRTERGDSAVYLCASAGTRGNEQFFGPGTRLTVL.